A single sample is the source of the 13 T cell receptor beta chains below, sequenced in a study of shared clonotypes between healthy human individuals. CD45RO-negative CD8 cells positively selected for CCR7 made up the naive population, which excluded terminally differentiated effector memory CD45RA+ cells. Data came from immunoSEQ multiplex PCR; TCRdb stores just in-frame clones and leaves some out. The table records roughly 1,800,000 clones, about 95% of them present only once. The sequenced material came from naive CD8+ T cells sorted from blood. These receptors were obtained from a man between 18 and 29 years old in good health.

This sequence joins TRBV7-9 and TRBJ2-1, with 9 positions matching TRBD1. Germline V lookup: CDR1 SEHNR, CDR2 FQNEAQ (reference sequence). The ends lost 5 bases at V and 7 bases at J; junction bases unmatched: 6. This CDR3 spans 14 amino acids. CDR3 DNA: TGTGCCAGCAGCCTCGGGACAGGGATTAATGAGCAGTTCTTC. Translation: CASSLGTGINEQFF.

The rearrangement joins TRBV13 to TRBJ2-5, with 10 bases fitting TRBD2. TRBJ2-7 explains the end of the DNA better; the J call may be wrong. Per germline, CDR1 PRHDT and CDR2 FYEKMQ (reference sequence). The CDR3 covers 13 residues. The CDR3 loop reads CASSAGLAVEQYF. The CDR3 nucleotides are TGTGCCAGCAGCGCTGGACTAGCGGTCGAGCAGTACTTC.

V usage is TRBV19 and J usage is TRBJ1-2, with a possible D match to TRBD1 (6 bases). Between the trimmed V and J ends, which lost 6 bases and 5 bases, there was a span of 13 bases. The CDR3 consists of 13 residues. Germline CDR1 and CDR2: LNHDA and SQIVND (reference sequence). The CDR3 sequence is CASRKQGWYGYTF. In nucleotides, the CDR3 is TGTGCCAGTAGGAAACAGGGTTGGTATGGCTACACCTTC.

This rearrangement joins TRBV9 to TRBJ2-3; D ambiguous. V lost 3 bases, J lost 0 bases, and 11 bases lay in between. The CDR3 loop spans 15 amino acids. Per the germline V gene, CDR1 is SGDLS and CDR2 is YYNGEE. CDR3 protein: CASSGELTSTDTQYF. CDR3 nucleotides: TGTGCCAGCAGCGGCGAACTAACTAGCACAGATACGCAGTATTTT.

This chain connects TRBV5-4 to TRBJ2-3, with D unresolved. V lost 4 bases and J 2 bases, leaving 8 bases between the germline ends. Germline CDR1 SGHNT, CDR2 YYREEE (reference sequence). CDR3 length: 13 amino acids. The CDR3 sequence is CASSNHNTDTQYF. In nucleotides, the CDR3 is TGTGCCAGCAGCAACCACAACACAGATACGCAGTATTTT.

The genes are TRBV27 and TRBJ2-7, with D possibly being TRBD1 or TRBD2 (6 bases each). This CDR3 region has 14 residues. Germline lookup yields CDR1 MNHEY and CDR2 SMNVEV (reference sequence). Between the trimmed V and J ends, which lost 7 bases and 6 bases, there was a span of 19 bases. Here the CDR3 reads CASTSGGPSGEQYF. The CDR3 DNA reads as TGTGCCAGCACTTCTGGGGGGCCCTCTGGCGAGCAGTACTTC.

This clone was observed once. This chain uses TRBV7-9 with TRBJ2-1; 8 nucleotides match TRBD2. CDR3 length: 16 amino acids. Per the germline V gene, CDR1 is SEHNR and CDR2 is FQNEAQ (reference sequence). V shed 1 base, J shed 5 bases, and the junction held 7 bases outside the gene matches. The CDR3: CASSLDPAGVHNEQFF. The CDR3 DNA is TGTGCCAGCAGCTTAGACCCAGCGGGAGTCCACAATGAGCAGTTCTTC.

The chain recombines TRBV30 with TRBJ2-7; D is unresolved. The CDR3 has 12 amino acids. Between the trimmed V and J ends, which lost 1 base and 3 bases, there was a span of 7 bases. The V gene's germline CDR1 is GTSNPN and CDR2 SVGIG (reference sequence). CDR3 DNA: TGTGCCTGGAGTGCGGCTCTCTACGAGCAGTACTTC. Translating it yields CAWSAALYEQYF.

The chain is built from TRBV5-4 and TRBJ2-3; tentative D call: TRBD2 (6 bases). This CDR3 has 14 amino acids. Germline assignment: CDR1 SGHNT and CDR2 YYREEE (reference sequence). Trimming cost V 5 bases and J 4 bases, with 14 bases left between them. The CDR3 bases are TGTGCCAGCAGGCCACTCGGGGGATCAGATACGCAGTATTTT. Protein: CASRPLGGSDTQYF.

This rearrangement joins TRBV6-5 to TRBJ2-5, with 9 bases lining up with TRBD2. This CDR3 contains 14 residues. From germline, CDR1 is MNHEY and CDR2 SVGAGI. J lost 1 base, V lost 7 bases, and 4 bases had no gene match. CDR3 residues: CASTPSGTQETQYF. Written as DNA, the CDR3 is TGTGCCAGCACTCCTAGCGGGACCCAAGAGACCCAGTACTTC.

The V call is TRBV10-3, the J call TRBJ2-7, with D maybe TRBD2 (5 bases). The CDR3 has 17 amino acids. Trimming shortened V by 5 bases and J by 2 bases, and 22 bases separated the two germline ends. CDR1 and CDR2 (germline): ENHRY, SYGVKD. The DNA of the CDR3 is TGTGCCATCAGTAGTGCCCTTGGTGGGCGGGCCGCCTACGAGCAGTACTTC. Encoded protein: CAISSALGGRAAYEQYF.

The chain recombines TRBV28 with TRBJ1-5; D perhaps matches TRBD1 (5 bases). CDR1 and CDR2 (germline): MDHEN, SYDVKM. V lost 3 bases to trimming and J lost 6 bases, with 12 bases between them. The CDR3 sequence is 14 residues long. The CDR3 here is CASSFPRGVQPQHF. The CDR3 coding sequence is TGTGCCAGCAGTTTTCCAAGAGGGGTTCAGCCCCAGCATTTT.

This sequence joins TRBV6-6 and TRBJ1-1; no firm D call. In germline, CDR1 is MNHNY, CDR2 SVGAGI (reference sequence). Trimming took 7 bases from V and 5 from J, leaving 17 bases between them. CDR3 length equals 14 residues. DNA for the CDR3: TGTGCCAGCACTCCGGACCAAGTTCGAACTGAAGCTTTCTTT. This gives the protein CASTPDQVRTEAFF.